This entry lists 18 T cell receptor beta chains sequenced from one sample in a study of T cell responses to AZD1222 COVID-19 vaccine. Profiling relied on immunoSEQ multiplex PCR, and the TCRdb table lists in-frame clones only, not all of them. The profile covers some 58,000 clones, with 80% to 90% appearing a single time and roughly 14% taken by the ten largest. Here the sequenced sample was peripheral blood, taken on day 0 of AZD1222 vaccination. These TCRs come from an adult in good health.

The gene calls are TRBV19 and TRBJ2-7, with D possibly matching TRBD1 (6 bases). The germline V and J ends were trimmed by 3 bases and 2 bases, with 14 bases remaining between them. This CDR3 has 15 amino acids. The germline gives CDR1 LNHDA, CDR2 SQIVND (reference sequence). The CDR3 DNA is TGTGCCAGTAGTATGCCGGGACACCGAGCCTACGAGCAGTACTTC. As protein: CASSMPGHRAYEQYF.

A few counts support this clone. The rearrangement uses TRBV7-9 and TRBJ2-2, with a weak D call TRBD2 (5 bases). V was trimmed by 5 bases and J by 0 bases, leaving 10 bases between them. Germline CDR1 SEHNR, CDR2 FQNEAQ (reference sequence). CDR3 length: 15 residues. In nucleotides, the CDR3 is TGTGCCAGCAGCCAGGACGGGGCGAACACCGGGGAGCTGTTTTTT. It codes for CASSQDGANTGELFF. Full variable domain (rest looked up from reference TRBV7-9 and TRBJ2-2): DTGVSQNPRHKITKRGQNVTFRCDPISEHNRLYWYRQTLGQGPEFLTYFQNEAQLEKSRLLSDRFSAERPKGSFSTLEIQRTEQGDSAMYLCASSQDGANTGELFFGEGSRLTVL.

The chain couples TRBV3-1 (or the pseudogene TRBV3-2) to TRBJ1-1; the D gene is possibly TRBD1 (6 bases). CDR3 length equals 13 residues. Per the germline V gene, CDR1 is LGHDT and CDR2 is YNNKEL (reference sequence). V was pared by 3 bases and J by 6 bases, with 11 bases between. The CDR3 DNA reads TGTGCCAGCAGCCAGGGGGCGAGGGCTGAAGCTTTCTTT. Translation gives CASSQGARAEAFF.

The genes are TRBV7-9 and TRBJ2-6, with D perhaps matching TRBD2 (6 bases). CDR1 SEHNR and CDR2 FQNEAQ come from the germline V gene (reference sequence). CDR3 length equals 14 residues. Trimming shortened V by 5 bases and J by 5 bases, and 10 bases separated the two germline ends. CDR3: CASSPGVRANVLTF. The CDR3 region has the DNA TGTGCCAGCAGCCCGGGGGTGCGGGCCAACGTCCTGACTTTC.

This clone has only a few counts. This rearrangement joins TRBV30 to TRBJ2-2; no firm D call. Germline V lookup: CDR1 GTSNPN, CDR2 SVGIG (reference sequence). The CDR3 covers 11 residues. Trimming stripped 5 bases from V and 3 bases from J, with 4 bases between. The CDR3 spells CAWEDTGELFF. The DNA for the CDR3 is TGTGCCTGGGAAGACACCGGGGAGCTGTTTTTT. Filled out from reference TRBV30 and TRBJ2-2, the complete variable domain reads SQTIHQWPATLVQPVGSPLSLECTVEGTSNPNLYWYRQAAGRGLQLLFYSVGIGQISSEVPQNLSASRPQDRQFILSSKKLLLSDSGFYLCAWEDTGELFFGEGSRLTVL.

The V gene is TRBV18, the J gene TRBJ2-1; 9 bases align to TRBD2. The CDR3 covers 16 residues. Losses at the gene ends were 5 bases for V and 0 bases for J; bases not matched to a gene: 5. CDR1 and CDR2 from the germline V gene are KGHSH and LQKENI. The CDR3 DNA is TGTGCCAGCTCATCTCAGACTAGCGGCTCCTACAATGAGCAGTTCTTC. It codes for CASSSQTSGSYNEQFF.

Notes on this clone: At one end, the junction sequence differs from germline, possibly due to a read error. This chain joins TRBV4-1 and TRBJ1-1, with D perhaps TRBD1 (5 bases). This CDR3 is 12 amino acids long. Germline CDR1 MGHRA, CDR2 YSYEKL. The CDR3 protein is CASSQDTGPHFW. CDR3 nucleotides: TGCGCCAGCAGCCAAGATACAGGACCCCATTTCTGG.

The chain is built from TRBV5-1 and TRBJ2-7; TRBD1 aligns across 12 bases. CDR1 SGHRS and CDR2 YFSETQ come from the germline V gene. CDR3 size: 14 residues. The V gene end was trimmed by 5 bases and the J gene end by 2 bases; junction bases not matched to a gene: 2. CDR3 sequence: CASRRDRGPYEQYF. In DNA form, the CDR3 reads TGCGCCAGCAGGCGGGACAGGGGGCCCTACGAGCAGTACTTC.

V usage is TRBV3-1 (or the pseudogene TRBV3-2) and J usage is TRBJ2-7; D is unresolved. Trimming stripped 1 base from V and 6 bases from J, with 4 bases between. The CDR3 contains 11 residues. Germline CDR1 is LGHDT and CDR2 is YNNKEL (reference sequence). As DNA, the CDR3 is TGTGCCAGCAGCCAAGTAGGCGAGCAGTACTTC. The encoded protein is CASSQVGEQYF.

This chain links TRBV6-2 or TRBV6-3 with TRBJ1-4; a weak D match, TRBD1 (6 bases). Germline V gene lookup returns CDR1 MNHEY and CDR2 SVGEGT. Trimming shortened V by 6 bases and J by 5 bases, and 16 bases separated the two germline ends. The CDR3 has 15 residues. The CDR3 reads CASSPSRGPNEKLFF. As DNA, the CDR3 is TGTGCCAGCAGCCCTTCCAGGGGCCCCAATGAAAAACTGTTTTTT.

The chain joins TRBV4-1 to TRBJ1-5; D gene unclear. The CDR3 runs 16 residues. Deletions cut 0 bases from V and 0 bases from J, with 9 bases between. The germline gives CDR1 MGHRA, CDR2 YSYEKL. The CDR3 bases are TGCGCCAGCAGCCAAGACCCCTTCAGTAGCAATCAGCCCCAGCATTTT. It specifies CASSQDPFSSNQPQHF.

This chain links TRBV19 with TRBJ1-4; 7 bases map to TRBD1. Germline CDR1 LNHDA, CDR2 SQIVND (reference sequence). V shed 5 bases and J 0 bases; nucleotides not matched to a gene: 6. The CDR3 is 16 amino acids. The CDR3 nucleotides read TGTGCCAGTAGTGACGGACAGGCGACAACTAATGAAAAACTGTTTTTT. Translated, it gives CASSDGQATTNEKLFF.

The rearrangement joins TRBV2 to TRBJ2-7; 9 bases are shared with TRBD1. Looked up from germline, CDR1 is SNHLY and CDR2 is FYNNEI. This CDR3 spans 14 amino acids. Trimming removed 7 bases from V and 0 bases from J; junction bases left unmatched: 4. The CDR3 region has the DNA TGTGCCAGCAATCGGGACAGGGACTCCTACGAGCAGTACTTC. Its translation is CASNRDRDSYEQYF.

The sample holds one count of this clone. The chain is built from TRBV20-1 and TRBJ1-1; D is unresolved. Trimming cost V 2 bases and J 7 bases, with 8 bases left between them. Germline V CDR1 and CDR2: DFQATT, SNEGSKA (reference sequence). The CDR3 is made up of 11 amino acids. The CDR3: CSARSQVEAFF. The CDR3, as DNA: TGCAGTGCTAGAAGTCAAGTTGAAGCTTTCTTT.

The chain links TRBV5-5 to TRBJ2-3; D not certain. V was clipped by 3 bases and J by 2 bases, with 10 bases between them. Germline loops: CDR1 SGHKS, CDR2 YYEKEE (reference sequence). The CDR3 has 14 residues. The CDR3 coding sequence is TGTGCCAGCAGCTCTAGACCAGACACAGATACGCAGTATTTT. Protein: CASSSRPDTDTQYF.

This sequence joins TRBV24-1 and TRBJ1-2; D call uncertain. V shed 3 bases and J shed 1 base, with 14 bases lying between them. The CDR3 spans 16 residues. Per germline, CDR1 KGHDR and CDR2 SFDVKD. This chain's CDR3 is CATSDPLGGDNYGYTF. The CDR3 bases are TGTGCCACCAGTGATCCGCTAGGTGGAGATAACTATGGCTACACCTTC.

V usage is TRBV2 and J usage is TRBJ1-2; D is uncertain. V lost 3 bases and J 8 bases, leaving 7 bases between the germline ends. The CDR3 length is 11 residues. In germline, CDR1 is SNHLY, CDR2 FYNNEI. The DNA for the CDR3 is TGTGCCAGCAGTGAGATGCCCGGCTACACCTTC. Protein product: CASSEMPGYTF.

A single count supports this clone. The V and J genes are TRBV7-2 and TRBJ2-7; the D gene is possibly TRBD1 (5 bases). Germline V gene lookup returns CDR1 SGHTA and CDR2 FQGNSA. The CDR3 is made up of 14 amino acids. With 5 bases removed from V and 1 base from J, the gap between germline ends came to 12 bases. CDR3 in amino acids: CASSPPTASYEQYF. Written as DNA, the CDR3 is TGTGCCAGCAGCCCCCCGACAGCATCCTACGAGCAGTACTTC.